The next 9 T cell receptor beta chains were all read from a single sample in a study of cytomegalovirus exposure and HLA in healthy donors. The data were produced by immunoSEQ multiplex PCR, yet TCRdb's version contains in-frame clones alone and is incomplete. The sample has 90,000 to 130,000 clones, roughly 90% seen once. The sequenced sample was PBMCs. The receptors were sampled from a woman aged 18-29 years in good health and CMV-seronegative.

This clone has just a few counts. The CDR3 coding sequence is TGCGCCAGCAGCCAAGTGGGACAGTATGGCTACACCTTC. This codes for CASSQVGQYGYTF. The genes are TRBV4-1 and TRBJ1-2; 7 bases agree with TRBD1. Trimming at V came to 1 base and at J to 5 bases, leaving 1 base not matched to a gene. Per germline, CDR1 MGHRA and CDR2 YSYEKL. The CDR3 sequence is 13 residues long.

The chain is built from TRBV28 and TRBJ1-2; perhaps TRBD1 as D (5 bases). CDR3 length: 13 residues. The V end lost 7 bases, the J end lost 4 bases, and 13 bases lay between the germline ends. CDR1 and CDR2 (germline): MDHEN, SYDVKM. The CDR3 is CASTLGRGYGYTF. CDR3 nucleotides: TGTGCCAGCACCCTCGGAAGGGGCTATGGCTACACCTTC.

V is TRBV9 and J is TRBJ2-7; 12 nucleotides line up with TRBD2. The CDR3 extends over 16 amino acids. The trim removed 0 bases at V and 4 bases at J, leaving 5 bases unmatched. Germline V lookup: CDR1 SGDLS, CDR2 YYNGEE. In DNA form, the CDR3 reads TGTGCCAGCAGCGTAGCGGGACTAGCGGGCGTATACGAGCAGTACTTC. Translated, it gives CASSVAGLAGVYEQYF.

V and J are TRBV25-1 and TRBJ2-5, with D possibly TRBD1 on 5 matching bases. V gave up 5 bases and J gave up 5 bases, with 18 bases separating them. Germline-derived CDR1 and CDR2 are MGHDK and SYGVNS. There are 15 residues in the CDR3. CDR3 nucleotides: TGTGCCAGCAGTACGACAGAAAATGGAAAGGAGACCCAGTACTTC. It translates to CASSTTENGKETQYF.

This sequence joins TRBV4-1 and TRBJ2-4, with 8 bases fitting TRBD1. The CDR3 loop spans 12 amino acids. V gave up 4 bases and J gave up 14 bases; unmatched junction bases: 7. The V gene's germline CDR1 is MGHRA and CDR2 YSYEKL. The CDR3 DNA reads as TGCGCCAGCAGCCGAGGGGGGACAGGCAAGTACTTC. Translated: CASSRGGTGKYF.

The chain employs TRBV30 and TRBJ2-7, with D possibly being TRBD2 (7 bases). The CDR3 covers 14 residues. Germline loops: CDR1 GTSNPN, CDR2 SVGIG (reference sequence). The V end was cut by 4 bases, the J end by 4 bases, with 17 bases between. The chain's CDR3 is CAWNMDSGVYEQYF. CDR3 nucleotides: TGTGCCTGGAATATGGACAGCGGGGTGTACGAGCAGTACTTC.

The chain links TRBV15 to TRBJ1-4; no definite D call. Trimming pared 1 base from V and 0 bases from J, leaving 12 bases between. Germline CDR1 LNHNV, CDR2 YYDKDF (reference sequence). CDR3 length equals 17 residues. The CDR3 reads CATSRGGTRATNEKLFF. CDR3 sequence (DNA): TGTGCCACCAGCAGAGGGGGAACGAGGGCAACTAATGAAAAACTGTTTTTT. The full variable domain, with the rest looked up from reference TRBV15 and TRBJ1-4, is DAMVIQNPRYQVTQFGKPVTLSCSQTLNHNVMYWYQQKSSQAPKLLFHYYDKDFNNEADTPDNFQSRRPNTSFCFLDIRSPGLGDTAMYLCATSRGGTRATNEKLFFGSGTQLSVL.

In nucleotides, the CDR3 is TGTGCCAGTACCCAATATCCCCCTAGCGGGAGCATTGGGTCCTACAATGAGCAGTTCTTC. Residues: CASTQYPPSGSIGSYNEQFF. This chain connects TRBV19 to TRBJ2-1; 10 bases are shared with TRBD2. The CDR3 length is 20 residues. The ends lost 7 bases at V and 1 base at J; junction bases unmatched: 19. In germline, CDR1 is LNHDA, CDR2 SQIVND (reference sequence).

This sequence joins TRBV4-2 and TRBJ1-1; D might be TRBD1 (5 bases). CDR3 length: 15 amino acids. V gave up 6 bases and J gave up 6 bases, with 20 bases separating them. Looked up from germline, CDR1 is LGHNA and CDR2 is YNFKEQ. DNA of the CDR3: TGTGCCAGCAGTTCCCCCTTGGGGGGTTCGGCTGAAGCTTTCTTT. This gives the protein CASSSPLGGSAEAFF.